These 32 T cell receptor beta chains were all obtained from the same sample, sequenced in a study of T-cell reconstitution after alpha-beta-depleted transplantation in children. Library preparation (for TCRbeta) was performed with unique molecular identifiers. Via MiXCR, TCRdb re-called the PCR reads, giving one row per CDR3 protein. The data hold 200,000 to 250,000 distinct CDR3 sequences, with 7.5% to 9.5% observed a single time. This material consisted of PBMCs, mostly from graft donor cells, taken 360 days after TCRalphabeta/CD19-depleted stem cell transplant. The receptor set was obtained from a male patient aged 2 to 10 who had a stem cell transplant for acute myeloid leukemia, so the T cells may come from the graft donor.

At least ten counts were recorded for this clonotype. The chain links TRBV12-3 or TRBV12-4 to TRBJ2-3, with 7 bases fitting TRBD2. Trimming took 7 bases from V and 0 from J; bases not matched to a gene: 10. This CDR3 spans 16 amino acids. Written as DNA, the CDR3 is TGTGCCAGCAACCTCCGGCTAGCGGCTAGCACAGATACGCAGTATTTT. Translated, it gives CASNLRLAASTDTQYF.

The sample holds many counts of this clonotype. The chain is built from TRBV7-3 and TRBJ2-3; 7 positions agree with TRBD2. This CDR3 is built from 14 residues. The germline gives CDR1 SGHTA, CDR2 FQGTGA. Germline trimming cut 5 bases from V and 4 bases from J; bases unmatched to any gene: 6. The CDR3: CASSVRGSADTQYF. The CDR3 DNA is TGTGCCAGCAGCGTACGCGGGAGTGCAGATACGCAGTATTTT.

Ten or more counts support this clonotype. This chain links TRBV20-1 with TRBJ2-3; D remains ambiguous. The CDR3 loop spans 13 amino acids. The germline CDR1 and CDR2 sequences are DFQATT and SNEGSKA (reference sequence). V was pared by 5 bases and J by 0 bases, with 9 bases between. The CDR3 here is CSAPPPSTDTQYF. For the CDR3, the DNA is TGCAGTGCTCCCCCTCCTAGCACAGATACGCAGTATTTT.

Many counts were recorded for this clonotype. The chain couples TRBV12-3 or TRBV12-4 to TRBJ2-4; D gene unclear. The V and J ends lost 3 bases and 7 bases respectively, with 16 bases between them. This CDR3 has 15 residues. The CDR3 sequence: CASSFGTLQGNIQYF. CDR3 DNA sequence: TGTGCCAGCAGTTTTGGTACACTCCAAGGGAACATTCAGTACTTC.

This clonotype was detected once. The rearrangement links TRBV5-8 to TRBJ2-7; D is possibly TRBD2 (6 bases). CDR1 is SGHTS, CDR2 YDEGEE, per germline. Trimming left V 5 bases short and J 0 bases short, with 12 bases between. The CDR3 runs 14 residues. For the CDR3, the DNA is TGTGCCAGCAGACGGGACGGGAGCTCCTACGAGCAGTACGTC. Encoded protein: CASRRDGSSYEQYV.

This clonotype was recorded many times. The V gene is TRBV12-3 or TRBV12-4, the J gene TRBJ2-5; D gene unclear. The CDR3 extends over 14 amino acids. Between the trimmed V and J ends, which lost 0 bases and 5 bases, there was a span of 10 bases. The CDR3, as DNA: TGTGCCAGCAGTTTAGCGCGTGGACGGGAGACCCAGTACTTC. This sequence encodes CASSLARGRETQYF.

At least ten counts were recorded for this clonotype. The gene calls are TRBV4-3 and TRBJ2-2, with 10 positions matching TRBD2. This CDR3 has 16 amino acids. Germline assignment: CDR1 LGHNA and CDR2 YSLEER. The V segment lost 0 bases and the J segment 6 bases; nucleotides outside the gene matches: 4. CDR3 DNA: TGCGCCAGCAGCCAAGAAACGCTAGCGGGGGCCGGGGAGCTGTTTTTT. Translating gives CASSQETLAGAGELFF.

This clonotype was seen more than once but under ten times. CDR3 in DNA: TGTGCTAGCGCCATGACAGGGATAAACAATGAGCAGTTCTTC. This gives the protein CASAMTGINNEQFF. The J gene is TRBJ2-1, the V gene TRBV7-7; 7 nucleotides agree with TRBD1. The CDR3 is 14 amino acids. The V gene's germline CDR1 is SSHAT and CDR2 FNYEAQ (reference sequence).

The chain employs TRBV19 and TRBJ2-2; a weak D match, TRBD1 (6 bases). This CDR3 is built from 17 residues. With 4 bases removed from V and 3 bases from J, the gap between germline ends came to 18 bases. The germline V gene has CDR1 LNHDA and CDR2 SQIVND (reference sequence). The CDR3 DNA reads TGTGCCAGTAGTAAAGGACAGCCTAAGGGTCACACCGGGGAGCTGTTTTTT. It codes for CASSKGQPKGHTGELFF.

The sample holds many counts of this clonotype. The chain recombines TRBV5-6 with TRBJ2-7; no reliable D call. Per germline, CDR1 SGHDT and CDR2 YYEEEE. CDR3 length: 14 residues. The V gene lost 0 bases and the J gene lost 4 bases, with 11 bases spanning the gap. CDR3 nucleotides: TGTGCCAGCAGCTTGGTTGGAGCGATTTACGAGCAGTACGTC. Its protein is CASSLVGAIYEQYV.

This clonotype was found many times. A read error may produce the germline difference seen at one junction end. CDR3 DNA sequence: TGCGCCAGCAGCCAAGATGGGGAGGACGCCTCCTCCAATGAGCAGTTCTTC. It specifies CASSQDGEDASSNEQFF. This chain joins TRBV4-3 and TRBJ2-1; D may be TRBD2 (6 bases). This CDR3 contains 17 residues. Germline V gene lookup returns CDR1 LGHNA and CDR2 YSLEER.

This clonotype was seen more than once but under ten times. V and J are TRBV10-3 and TRBJ1-5; tentative D call: TRBD1 (5 bases). The CDR3 is 14 residues long. With 8 bases removed from V and 2 bases from J, the gap between germline ends came to 13 bases. Germline V gene sequence: CDR1 ENHRY, CDR2 SYGVKD. This CDR3 reads CAIGRGIGNQPQHF. In nucleotides, the CDR3 is TGTGCCATCGGGAGGGGTATTGGCAATCAGCCCCAGCATTTT.

The rearrangement uses TRBV12-3 or TRBV12-4 and TRBJ2-3; TRBD2 matches at 13 bases. V was clipped by 7 bases and J by 6 bases; unmatched bases: 10. The CDR3 is made up of 16 amino acids. CDR3 coding DNA: TGTGCCAGCACTGACTTACCGGGACTAGCGGGGGATACGCAGTATTTT. Protein: CASTDLPGLAGDTQYF.

This clonotype came up a few times. The rearrangement uses TRBV7-8 and TRBJ2-3, with 11 nucleotides matching TRBD1. V was clipped by 5 bases and J by 0 bases; unmatched bases: 7. Germline V lookup: CDR1 SGHVS, CDR2 FQNEAQ. The CDR3 has 17 amino acids. The CDR3 here is CASSQGTGGLSTDTQYF. The CDR3 DNA is TGTGCCAGCAGCCAAGGGACAGGGGGTTTGAGCACAGATACGCAGTATTTT.

This clonotype was detected many times. CDR3 nucleotides: TGTGCCAGCAGCCTTAGTAACGGGGAGCTGTTTTTT. The encoded protein is CASSLSNGELFF. The J gene is TRBJ2-2, the V gene TRBV7-4; D unresolved. From germline, CDR1 is SGHVT and CDR2 SQSDAQ. Trimming left V 5 bases short and J 7 bases short, with 8 bases between. The CDR3 has 12 amino acids.

The rearrangement joins TRBV20-1 to TRBJ1-5; D unclear. This CDR3 has 13 residues. The V gene's germline CDR1 is DFQATT and CDR2 SNEGSKA (reference sequence). With 3 bases removed from V and 3 bases from J, the gap between germline ends came to 9 bases. CDR3 nucleotides: TGCAGTGCTAGCAGGCCGAACAATCAGCCCCAGCATTTT. Its protein product is CSASRPNNQPQHF.

This clonotype was seen at least ten times. The rearrangement uses TRBV2 and TRBJ2-2; 9 bases align to TRBD1. V trimming: 4 bases; J trimming: 6 bases; junction bases outside the gene matches: 3. This CDR3 spans 14 amino acids. Looked up from germline, CDR1 is SNHLY and CDR2 is FYNNEI. The CDR3 sequence is CASSGDRVPGELFF. CDR3 sequence (DNA): TGTGCCAGCAGTGGGGACAGGGTCCCCGGGGAGCTGTTTTTT.

This clonotype appeared a few times. The genes are TRBV29-1 and TRBJ2-5, with a tentative D call TRBD2 (5 bases). This CDR3 comprises 14 residues. The germline V gene has CDR1 SQVTM and CDR2 ANQGSEA. Trimming shortened V by 5 bases and J by 7 bases, and 20 bases separated the two germline ends. In nucleotides, the CDR3 is TGCAGCGTTTTCCCCCTACGGGGTCCCAGGACCCAGTACTTC. This encodes CSVFPLRGPRTQYF.

The chain recombines TRBV20-1 with TRBJ2-1; 7 nucleotides align to TRBD2. The ends lost 6 bases at V and 4 bases at J; junction bases unmatched: 9. Germline CDR1 and CDR2: DFQATT and SNEGSKA (reference sequence). CDR3 size: 14 residues. The chain's CDR3 is CSAETGTKYNEQFF. The CDR3, as DNA: TGCAGTGCCGAGACCGGGACTAAATACAATGAGCAGTTCTTC.

The chain is built from TRBV29-1 and TRBJ2-1; D may correspond to TRBD1 or TRBD2 (6 bases each). Germline V gene sequence: CDR1 SQVTM, CDR2 ANQGSEA. The V gene lost 4 bases and the J gene lost 4 bases, with 14 bases spanning the gap. The CDR3 length is 14 residues. CDR3 protein: CSVVQKGGYNEQFF. The CDR3 coding sequence is TGCAGCGTTGTACAGAAAGGGGGGTACAATGAGCAGTTCTTC.

The rearrangement links TRBV4-2 to TRBJ1-2; weak D call: TRBD1 (5 bases). This CDR3 spans 13 amino acids. Germline V gives CDR1 LGHNA, CDR2 YNFKEQ. V was cut by 7 bases and J by 0 bases, with 9 bases left in between. The CDR3 sequence: CASTQGANYGYTF. DNA for the CDR3: TGTGCCAGCACCCAGGGAGCTAACTATGGCTACACCTTC.

This clonotype was detected a few times. V and J are TRBV10-3 and TRBJ1-3, with D tentatively TRBD1 (6 bases). Germline V gene sequence: CDR1 ENHRY, CDR2 SYGVKD. The CDR3 loop spans 13 amino acids. The V end lost 6 bases, the J end lost 1 base, and 7 bases lay between the germline ends. For the CDR3, the DNA is TGTGCCATCAGACAGGGTTCTGGAAACACCATATATTTT. The encoded protein is CAIRQGSGNTIYF.

This clonotype was observed at least ten times. The rearrangement joins TRBV9 to TRBJ1-1; possible D gene TRBD1, 6 bases. V was pared by 3 bases and J by 7 bases, with 16 bases between. Germline V CDR1 and CDR2: SGDLS, YYNGEE. CDR3 length: 14 amino acids. The CDR3: CASSAHYRDIEAFF. The DNA for the CDR3 is TGTGCCAGCAGCGCCCATTACCGGGACATTGAAGCTTTCTTT.

The table lists this clonotype with many counts. This chain uses TRBV7-2 with TRBJ1-1; D is undetermined. V gave up 4 bases and J gave up 3 bases, with 3 bases separating them. CDR1 is SGHTA, CDR2 FQGNSA, per germline. CDR3 length equals 11 residues. This chain's CDR3 is CASSYYTEAFF. DNA of the CDR3: TGTGCCAGCAGCTATTACACTGAAGCTTTCTTT.

The chain combines TRBV18 with TRBJ2-1, with no clear D. Germline loops: CDR1 KGHSH, CDR2 LQKENI. Trimming removed 4 bases from V and 9 bases from J, with 4 bases in between. The CDR3 sequence is 10 residues long. The CDR3: CASSRTEQFF. CDR3 nucleotide sequence: TGTGCCAGCTCACGAACTGAGCAGTTCTTC.

This clonotype has more than one count but fewer than ten. The genes are TRBV5-5 and TRBJ2-4; D might be TRBD2 (6 bases). The CDR3 totals 15 residues. CDR1 and CDR2 (germline): SGHKS, YYEKEE (reference sequence). Trimming pared 1 base from V and 4 bases from J, leaving 12 bases between. Here the CDR3 reads CASSLSNGGKNIQYF. The CDR3 nucleotides are TGTGCCAGCAGCTTGTCAAACGGGGGAAAAAACATTCAGTACTTC.

The sample holds a few counts of this clonotype. The chain has TRBV28 and TRBJ2-1; D is unresolved. CDR1 and CDR2 (germline): MDHEN, SYDVKM. The CDR3 consists of 15 residues. The V end lost 8 bases, the J end lost 7 bases, and 21 bases lay between the germline ends. DNA of the CDR3: TGTGCCAGCCGTGTGGCGACCTTCCCCCGGAATGAGCAGTTCTTC. Translating it yields CASRVATFPRNEQFF.

This chain uses TRBV12-3 or TRBV12-4 with TRBJ2-7, with 8 bases fitting TRBD2. The V segment lost 5 bases and the J segment 5 bases; nucleotides outside the gene matches: 8. This CDR3 is built from 14 residues. The CDR3 bases are TGTGCCAGCAGTCCCGGGACTAGTTTTCACGAGCAGTACGTC. Protein product: CASSPGTSFHEQYV.

Turning to this clonotype: Because it lacks the conserved phenylalanine or tryptophan at the end, this CDR3 is likely a read error. The CDR3 DNA reads as TGTGCCAGCAGTTTAGCGCTAGGGACAGGGGTCACTGAAGCTTTCTGT. Protein product: CASSLALGTGVTEAFC. This sequence joins TRBV12-3 or TRBV12-4 and TRBJ1-1; 10 bases are a match to TRBD1. The CDR3 has 16 amino acids. The J segment lost 4 bases and the V segment lost 0 bases, leaving 5 bases of the junction unmatched.

This clonotype has only a few counts. The genes are TRBV7-3 and TRBJ2-2; 8 bases map to TRBD2. CDR1 and CDR2 (germline): SGHTA, FQGTGA. J gave up 0 bases and V 5 bases, and 8 bases lay outside the gene matches. The CDR3 runs to 17 residues. Here the CDR3 DNA reads TGTGCCAGCAGCCTTATCGGACTAGCACCGAACACCGGGGAGCTGTTTTTT. It codes for CASSLIGLAPNTGELFF.

Concerning this clonotype itself: A clone one base away is much larger, so this may be a read error. CDR3 DNA: TGCGCCAGGAGCCTGACGACAGGGGGCGAGGAGACCCAGTACTTC. Translated: CARSLTTGGEETQYF. The rearrangement joins TRBV5-1 to TRBJ2-5; 10 bases fit TRBD1. The CDR3 extends over 15 amino acids. Trimming at V came to 8 bases and at J to 5 bases, leaving 12 bases not matched to a gene. The V gene's germline CDR1 is SGHRS and CDR2 YFSETQ.

This chain uses TRBV12-3 or TRBV12-4 with TRBJ2-7, with 8 bases matching TRBD2. V dropped 1 base and J dropped 6; count of bases not matched to a gene: 2. This CDR3 region has 13 residues. CDR3: CASSLGLAGEQYV. The CDR3, as DNA: TGTGCCAGCAGTTTAGGCCTAGCGGGCGAGCAGTACGTC.